This note documents a single T cell receptor (beta chain) sequence. The protocol was immunoSEQ multiplex PCR, while the TCRdb copy is restricted to in-frame clones and leaves out a portion. The sample holds approximately 210,000 clones, around 81% seen once. This specimen comes from a study of blood T cell repertoires in COVID-19. Background on the study: Some COVID-19 samples were acute and others convalescent; all came from the United States, Italy and Spain. Sample material is recorded as cDNA or gDNA derived from T cells, B-cell-depleted T cells, or PBMCs.

Sequenced material: PBMCs or T cells enriched from blood (not recorded which). This sequence was found in a man younger than 40 with acute COVID-19.

The CDR3 region has the DNA TGCGCCAGCAGCTTGGTCTCCACACCGATAAGCACAGATACGCAGTATTTT. This encodes CASSLVSTPISTDTQYF. The rearrangement links TRBV5-1 to TRBJ2-3; D gene ambiguous. The V end was cut by 0 bases, the J end by 0 bases, with 14 bases between. Germline values: CDR1 SGHRS, CDR2 YFSETQ. The CDR3 runs 17 residues.